The rows below give T cell receptor beta chains drawn from one sample of a study of T cell responses to AZD1222 COVID-19 vaccine. TCRdb's copy holds only in-frame clones and misses some; the assay was immunoSEQ multiplex PCR. In the table there are 180,000 or so clones, around 94% of which are singletons. Material: peripheral blood, obtained on day 0 of AZD1222 vaccination. These receptors all stem from an adult in good health. The CDR3 runs from the conserved cysteine through the conserved F or W. D genes are given only for firm matches. A row's size may be missing; if present it is once, few, many or a size class.

J: TRBJ2-1
D: NA
size: NA
V: TRBV5-6
CDR3: CASSLVDNEQFF
DNA: TGTGCCAGCAGCTTGGTAGACAATGAGCAGTTCTTC

J: TRBJ2-7
D: TRBD2
size: once
V: TRBV2
CDR3: CASSAGGAGGTYEQYF
DNA: TGTGCCAGCAGTGCAGGAGGTGCGGGAGGTACCTACGAGCAGTACTTC

J: TRBJ1-5
D: NA
size: NA
V: TRBV13
CDR3: CASSLRGPSLYQPQHF
DNA: TGTGCCAGCAGCTTACGGGGGCCTTCTTTATATCAGCCCCAGCATTTT

J: TRBJ2-7
D: NA
size: NA
V: TRBV28
CDR3: CASTPGVYEQYF
DNA: TGTGCCAGCACCCCCGGAGTCTACGAGCAGTACTTC

J: TRBJ1-5
D: NA
size: NA
V: TRBV19
CDR3: CASSIGPEPVGQPQHF
DNA: TGTGCCAGTAGTATCGGTCCGGAACCCGTTGGACAGCCCCAGCATTTT

J: TRBJ1-3
D: NA
size: NA
V: TRBV19
CDR3: CASKRRGDSGNTIYF
DNA: TGTGCCAGCAAGAGGAGGGGGGACTCTGGAAACACCATATATTTT

J: TRBJ1-4
D: NA
size: NA
V: TRBV10-2
CDR3: CATLRATNEKLFF
DNA: TGCGCCACCCTAAGAGCAACTAATGAAAAACTGTTTTTT

J: TRBJ1-1
D: NA
size: NA
V: TRBV10-3
CDR3: CAISDGETEAFF
DNA: TGTGCCATCAGTGATGGGGAGACTGAAGCTTTCTTT

J: TRBJ1-2
D: NA
size: NA
V: TRBV5-1
CDR3: CASSLAGRNYGYTF
DNA: TGCGCCAGCAGCTTGGCTGGCCGCAACTATGGCTACACCTTC

J: TRBJ2-3
D: TRBD2
size: once
V: TRBV4-1
CDR3: CASSHVGTSERYTQYF
DNA: TGCGCCAGCAGCCATGTCGGGACTAGCGAAAGATATACGCAGTATTTT

J: TRBJ2-2
D: NA
size: few
V: TRBV6-5
CDR3: CASSFGQNDAGELFF
DNA: TGTGCCAGCAGCTTTGGACAAAATGATGCCGGGGAGCTGTTTTTT

J: TRBJ1-4
D: NA
size: NA
V: TRBV5-1
CDR3: CASSLGDRYEKLFF
DNA: TGCGCCAGCAGCTTGGGCGACAGATACGAAAAACTGTTTTTT

J: TRBJ1-2
D: NA
size: NA
V: TRBV28
CDR3: CASSLGGSGGLGGYTF
DNA: TGTGCCAGCTCCCTGGGCGGTAGCGGAGGCCTGGGGGGCTACACCTTC

J: TRBJ1-1
D: NA
size: NA
V: TRBV30
CDR3: CAWSRQKNTEAFF
DNA: TGTGCCTGGAGTAGGCAGAAGAACACTGAAGCTTTCTTT

J: TRBJ1-1
D: TRBD1
size: once
V: TRBV15
CDR3: CATSQGRTGRPFF
DNA: TGTGCCACCAGCCAGGGCAGGACAGGGAGGCCTTTCTTT

J: TRBJ1-1
D: NA
size: NA
V: TRBV11-2
CDR3: CASSPQARAQRTEAFF
DNA: TGTGCCAGCAGCCCCCAAGCTAGGGCCCAAAGGACTGAAGCTTTCTTT

J: TRBJ2-1
D: NA
size: NA
V: TRBV28
CDR3: CASSLPSTGYEQFF
DNA: TGTGCCAGCAGTTTGCCTAGTACGGGTTATGAGCAGTTCTTC

J: TRBJ1-1
D: NA
size: once
V: TRBV27
CDR3: CASSFGTGGREAFF
DNA: TGTGCCAGCAGTTTCGGCACGGGGGGTCGTGAAGCTTTCTTT

J: TRBJ1-1
D: NA
size: few
V: TRBV2
CDR3: CASLRGLNTEAFF
DNA: TGTGCCAGCTTGAGGGGCTTGAACACTGAAGCTTTCTTT

J: TRBJ1-1
D: NA
size: NA
V: TRBV6-1
CDR3: CASSEARGSTEAFF
DNA: TGTGCCAGCAGTGAGGCGCGAGGAAGCACTGAAGCTTTCTTT

J: TRBJ1-2
D: TRBD1
size: NA
V: TRBV9
CDR3: CASSKGQGTNYGYTF
DNA: TGTGCCAGCAGCAAGGGACAGGGTACCAACTATGGCTACACCTTC

J: TRBJ2-1
D: NA
size: NA
V: TRBV18
CDR3: CASSPPLGAGNEQFF
DNA: TGTGCCAGCTCACCACCTTTGGGGGCCGGCAATGAGCAGTTCTTC

J: TRBJ2-2
D: TRBD1
size: NA
V: TRBV24-1
CDR3: CATRDRDTGELFF
DNA: TGTGCCACTCGGGACAGGGACACCGGGGAGCTGTTTTTT

J: TRBJ2-7
D: NA
size: NA
V: TRBV2
CDR3: CASSESGGGPSEQYF
DNA: TGTGCCAGCAGTGAAAGTGGGGGAGGACCAAGCGAGCAGTACTTC

J: TRBJ2-7
D: NA
size: NA
V: TRBV10-3
CDR3: CAISEVGWLEQYF
DNA: TGTGCCATCAGTGAAGTTGGATGGCTCGAGCAGTACTTC

J: TRBJ2-1
D: NA
size: NA
V: TRBV24-1
CDR3: CATSDPSQGSNEQFF
DNA: TGTGCCACCAGTGATCCCTCACAGGGAAGTAATGAGCAGTTCTTC

J: TRBJ1-2
D: NA
size: NA
V: TRBV27
CDR3: CASSFNFPRSGYTF
DNA: TGTGCCAGCAGTTTCAATTTCCCACGGAGCGGCTACACCTTC

J: TRBJ1-4
D: TRBD1
size: NA
V: TRBV5-1
CDR3: CASSTQGAIGEKLFF
DNA: TGCGCCAGCAGCACACAGGGGGCGATAGGAGAAAAACTGTTTTTT

J: TRBJ2-2
D: TRBD2
size: NA
V: TRBV28
CDR3: CASSIRTSGYDAGELFF
DNA: TGTGCCAGCAGTATCCGGACTAGCGGGTATGACGCCGGGGAGCTGTTTTTT

J: TRBJ2-7
D: NA
size: NA
V: TRBV7-9
CDR3: CASSRNYEQYF
DNA: TGTGCCAGCAGCAGGAACTACGAGCAGTACTTC

J: TRBJ1-1
D: NA
size: NA
V: TRBV7-9
CDR3: CASSQPGAEAFF
DNA: TGTGCCAGCAGTCAACCGGGCGCTGAAGCTTTCTTT

J: TRBJ2-2
D: NA
size: NA
V: TRBV23-1
CDR3: CASPPEGAYTGELFF
DNA: TGCGCCAGCCCCCCGGAGGGGGCATACACCGGGGAGCTGTTTTTT

J: TRBJ1-1
D: TRBD1
size: NA
V: TRBV5-5
CDR3: CASSSQGTGTEAFF
DNA: TGTGCCAGCAGCTCCCAGGGGACAGGCACTGAAGCTTTCTTT

J: TRBJ2-2
D: NA
size: NA
V: TRBV3-1/TRBV3-2
CDR3: CASSRTDTNTGELFF
DNA: TGTGCCAGCAGCCGAACGGACACCAACACCGGGGAGCTGTTTTTT

J: TRBJ1-5
D: NA
size: NA
V: TRBV11-2
CDR3: CASSLEGTGSAQHF
DNA: TGTGCCAGCAGCTTAGAAGGGACGGGTTCCGCCCAGCATTTT

J: TRBJ1-5
D: NA
size: NA
V: TRBV28
CDR3: CASNKGGTGRQPQHF
DNA: TGTGCCAGCAACAAGGGGGGAACAGGTCGTCAGCCCCAGCATTTT

J: TRBJ1-4
D: NA
size: NA
V: TRBV15
CDR3: CATSRAVATATNEKLFF
DNA: TGTGCCACCAGCAGAGCCGTCGCAACAGCCACTAATGAAAAACTGTTTTTT

J: TRBJ2-7
D: NA
size: NA
V: TRBV4-1
CDR3: CASSQHAPSEQYF
DNA: TGCGCCAGCAGCCAACATGCCCCGAGCGAGCAGTACTTC

J: TRBJ1-4
D: NA
size: NA
V: TRBV4-1
CDR3: CASSQGWSRPNEKLFF
DNA: TGCGCCAGCAGCCAAGGATGGAGTCGGCCGAATGAAAAACTGTTTTTT

J: TRBJ2-3
D: NA
size: NA
V: TRBV27
CDR3: CASSFPGDTQYF
DNA: TGTGCCAGCAGTTTCCCCGGGGATACGCAGTATTTT

J: TRBJ2-5
D: TRBD2
size: NA
V: TRBV19
CDR3: CASSKNSGRETQYF
DNA: TGTGCCAGTAGTAAAAATAGCGGGAGAGAGACCCAGTACTTC

J: TRBJ2-7
D: NA
size: NA
V: TRBV7-6
CDR3: CASSPQGADAYEQYF
DNA: TGTGCCAGCAGCCCACAAGGGGCGGACGCCTACGAGCAGTACTTC

J: TRBJ1-3
D: NA
size: few
V: TRBV10-2
CDR3: CASSGGTPLSINTIYF
DNA: TGCGCCAGCAGTGGCGGGACTCCACTCTCAATAAACACCATATATTTT

J: TRBJ1-1
D: NA
size: NA
V: TRBV30
CDR3: CAWSGFGRFSEAFF
DNA: TGTGCCTGGAGTGGGTTCGGCAGATTCTCTGAAGCTTTCTTT

J: TRBJ1-5
D: NA
size: NA
V: TRBV7-2
CDR3: CASSLKAAGPQHF
DNA: TGTGCCAGCAGCTTAAAGGCCGCCGGGCCCCAGCATTTT

J: TRBJ1-4
D: NA
size: few
V: TRBV6-5
CDR3: CASSYRHLNEKLFF
DNA: TGTGCCAGCAGTTACCGGCATCTTAATGAAAAACTGTTTTTT

J: TRBJ1-2
D: NA
size: NA
V: TRBV19
CDR3: CASSIQDLGYGYTF
DNA: TGTGCCAGTAGTATACAGGACCTGGGCTATGGCTACACCTTC

J: TRBJ1-4
D: NA
size: many
V: TRBV19
CDR3: CASSIGGGATNEKLFF
DNA: TGTGCCAGTAGTATCGGAGGGGGTGCTACTAATGAAAAACTGTTTTTT

J: TRBJ2-3
D: TRBD2
size: NA
V: TRBV5-1
CDR3: CASNLAGVSDTQYF
DNA: TGCGCCAGCAATCTAGCGGGAGTATCAGATACGCAGTATTTT

J: TRBJ1-1
D: NA
size: NA
V: TRBV6-5
CDR3: CASSYSGRTNTEAFF
DNA: TGTGCCAGCAGTTACTCGGGACGGACGAACACTGAAGCTTTCTTT

J: TRBJ1-1
D: NA
size: NA
V: TRBV19
CDR3: CASSKPDGQLNTEAFF
DNA: TGTGCCAGTAGTAAACCCGACGGACAGCTGAACACTGAAGCTTTCTTT

J: TRBJ1-1
D: NA
size: NA
V: TRBV18
CDR3: CASSPKQGAAFF
DNA: TGTGCCAGCTCACCCAAGCAGGGAGCAGCTTTCTTT

J: TRBJ1-6
D: NA
size: NA
V: TRBV6-5
CDR3: CASRVHPENSPLHF
DNA: TGTGCCAGCAGGGTCCACCCAGAGAATTCACCCCTCCACTTT

J: TRBJ1-2
D: NA
size: NA
V: TRBV9
CDR3: CASSVALLVGVQKNTF
DNA: TGTGCCAGCAGCGTAGCTCTCCTGGTGGGGGTACAAAAGAACACCTTC

J: TRBJ2-3
D: TRBD2
size: NA
V: TRBV15
CDR3: CATSRDISGNTDTQYF
DNA: TGTGCCACCAGCAGAGATATCAGCGGGAATACAGATACGCAGTATTTT

J: TRBJ2-3
D: NA
size: NA
V: TRBV5-1
CDR3: CASSLARITDTQYF
DNA: TGCGCCAGCAGCTTGGCCCGGATCACAGATACGCAGTATTTT

J: TRBJ2-1
D: NA
size: NA
V: TRBV7-9
CDR3: CASSPEGREQFF
DNA: TGTGCCAGCAGCCCGGAGGGGCGGGAGCAGTTCTTC

J: TRBJ1-6
D: NA
size: NA
V: TRBV30
CDR3: CAWSVPSPNSPLHF
DNA: TGTGCCTGGAGTGTACCCAGCCCGAATTCACCCCTCCACTTT

J: TRBJ1-2
D: NA
size: NA
V: TRBV6-1
CDR3: CASSDGQYYGYTF
DNA: TGTGCCAGCAGTGATGGGCAGTACTATGGCTACACCTTC